The T cell receptor beta chain under discussion was sequenced for a study of blood T cell repertoires in COVID-19. On the study more broadly: Acute-phase and convalescent COVID-19 samples originated in the United States, Italy and Spain.

The CDR3 has 14 residues. From germline, CDR1 is MDHEN and CDR2 SYDVKM. J was trimmed by 2 bases and V by 8 bases; bases with no gene match: 7. TCRdb's copy holds only in-frame clones and misses some; the assay was immunoSEQ multiplex PCR. The sample has tens of thousands of clones, more than 85% seen once. The sequence came from a man aged 50 to 59 with active COVID-19. The genes are TRBV28 and TRBJ1-2, with 8 bases lining up with TRBD1. Input material: peripheral blood. The CDR3 nucleotides read TGTGCCAGCCAGCTCGCAGGGGGCAACTATGGCTACACCTTC. Amino acids: CASQLAGGNYGYTF.